A selection of T cell receptor beta chains follows, all from one sample in a study of vaccination effects on CD4 cells after COVID-19. For these TCRs, the target antigens are not known. TCRdb keeps only in-frame clones here, not all; method: immunoSEQ multiplex PCR. Of 64,000 or so clones listed, around 78% are singletons. Material: CD4+ T cells from PBMCs cultured with HCoV-OC43 spike peptides, obtained after COVID-19 vaccination. The receptors come from a human donor who received a COVID-19 vaccine. Each CDR3 is given with its conserved first and last residue. Each record gives: D gene, J gene, V gene, CDR3 protein. D genes are given only for firm matches.

TRBD1,TRBJ2-1,TRBV24-1,CATSDPRQGAYNEQFF
.,TRBJ1-1,TRBV6-5,CASSYSPRTNTEAFF
.,TRBJ1-5,TRBV7-3,CASSRGSNQPQHF
.,TRBJ1-1,TRBV18,CASSPDKNTEAFF
TRBD1,TRBJ2-5,TRBV24-1,CATSERGQGERETQYF
.,TRBJ1-2,TRBV7-9,CASSRNGGGYTF
TRBD1,TRBJ1-6,TRBV7-2,CASSLTGIVTPLHF
.,TRBJ1-2,TRBV6-2/TRBV6-3,CASSYDNYPNYGYTF
.,TRBJ2-2,TRBV25-1,CASSRQENTGELFF
.,TRBJ2-1,TRBV2,CASSSQGNINEQFF